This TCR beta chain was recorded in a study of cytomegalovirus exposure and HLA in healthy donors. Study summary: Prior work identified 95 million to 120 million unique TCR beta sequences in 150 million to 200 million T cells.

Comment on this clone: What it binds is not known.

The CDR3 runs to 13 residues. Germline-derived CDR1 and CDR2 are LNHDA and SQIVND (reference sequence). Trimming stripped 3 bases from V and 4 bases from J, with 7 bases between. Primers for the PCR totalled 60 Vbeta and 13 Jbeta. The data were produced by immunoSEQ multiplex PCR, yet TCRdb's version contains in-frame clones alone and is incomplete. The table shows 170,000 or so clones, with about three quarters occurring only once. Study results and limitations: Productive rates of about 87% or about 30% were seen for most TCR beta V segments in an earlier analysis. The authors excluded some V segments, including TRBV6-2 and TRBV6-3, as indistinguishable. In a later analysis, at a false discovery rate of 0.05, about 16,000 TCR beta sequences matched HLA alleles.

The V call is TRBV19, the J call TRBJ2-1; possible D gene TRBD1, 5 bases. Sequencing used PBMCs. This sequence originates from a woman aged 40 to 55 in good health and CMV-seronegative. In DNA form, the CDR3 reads TGTGCCAGTAGTATCCAGGGATACAATGAGCAGTTCTTC. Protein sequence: CASSIQGYNEQFF.